This T cell receptor (beta chain) appears in the sequencing data of a study of blood T cell repertoires in COVID-19. Study as a whole: PBMCs, B-cell-depleted T cells, or T cells were the source of the cDNA or gDNA that made up the material.

Using immunoSEQ multiplex PCR, the repertoire was profiled, and TCRdb retains in-frame clones only, with some absent. This sample has about 110,000 clones; around 64% occur once, and the top ten carry around 1.7%. The TCR comes from a woman aged 40 to 50 with acute or convalescent COVID-19. Sample: peripheral blood.

Here the CDR3 reads CASSLALGRSGANVLTF. For the CDR3, the DNA is TGTGCCAGCAGCTTAGCGCTTGGGCGATCTGGGGCCAACGTCCTGACTTTC. V gene TRBV7-2 combines with J gene TRBJ2-6; D is uncertain. Germline-derived CDR1 and CDR2 are SGHTA and FQGNSA. V was pared by 0 bases and J by 1 base, with 10 bases between. This CDR3 spans 17 amino acids.